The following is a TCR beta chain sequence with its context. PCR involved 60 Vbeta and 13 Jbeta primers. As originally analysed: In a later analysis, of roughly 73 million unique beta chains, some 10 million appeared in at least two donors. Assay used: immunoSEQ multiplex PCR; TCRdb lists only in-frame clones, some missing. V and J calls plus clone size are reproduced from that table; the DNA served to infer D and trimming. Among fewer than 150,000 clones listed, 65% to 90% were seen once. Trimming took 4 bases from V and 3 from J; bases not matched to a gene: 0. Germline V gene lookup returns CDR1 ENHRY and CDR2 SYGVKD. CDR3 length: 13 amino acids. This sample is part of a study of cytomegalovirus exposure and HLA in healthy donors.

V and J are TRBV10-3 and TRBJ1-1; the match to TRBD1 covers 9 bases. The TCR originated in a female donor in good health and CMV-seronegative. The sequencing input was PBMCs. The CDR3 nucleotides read TGTGCCATCAGTGGGACAGGGGACACTGAAGCTTTCTTT. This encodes CAISGTGDTEAFF.